Listed below are T cell receptor beta chains from one sample, sequenced in a study of blood T cell repertoires in COVID-19. TCRdb's copy holds only in-frame clones and misses some; the assay was immunoSEQ multiplex PCR. The repertoire consists of 250,000 or so clones, with 87% occurring once and the leading ten covering around 3%. Material for sequencing was peripheral blood. The receptor source for this set is a young man with active or convalescent COVID-19. CDR3s include the opening cysteine and the closing phenylalanine or tryptophan. D genes are given only for firm matches. Size values are once, few and many counts, or a class for expanded clones, and some rows have none.

J gene	V gene	D gene	clone size	CDR3 DNA	CDR3 protein
TRBJ1-6	TRBV6-2/TRBV6-3	NA	NA	TGTGCCAGCAGTTACTCGAGTTCTGGACAGCTTTCACCCCTCCACTTT	CASSYSSSGQLSPLHF
TRBJ1-2	TRBV27	TRBD1	NA	TGTGCCAGCAGTTCCCTCGGGAAGGGGGCAAGAAACTATGGCTACACCTTC	CASSSLGKGARNYGYTF
TRBJ2-1	TRBV5-1	TRBD1	once	TGCGCCAGCAGCTTGGGACAGGGTACCCACAATGAGCAGTTCTTC	CASSLGQGTHNEQFF
TRBJ1-2	TRBV6-6	TRBD1	NA	TGTGCCAGCAGTTACAATGGAGAGACAGGGGGAAATGGCTACACCTTC	CASSYNGETGGNGYTF
TRBJ1-4	TRBV15	NA	NA	TGTGCCACCAGCCCCTTAGTATGGCAGGGATTAACTAATGAAAAACTGTTTTTT	CATSPLVWQGLTNEKLFF
TRBJ2-7	TRBV11-2	TRBD2	NA	TGTGCCAGCAGCTTAGTAGCGGGAGCGGGAGAGCAGTACTTC	CASSLVAGAGEQYF
TRBJ1-1	TRBV5-4	NA	NA	TGTGCCAGCAGCTTGTCACATGTGAACACTGAAGCTTTCTTT	CASSLSHVNTEAFF
TRBJ2-2	TRBV9	TRBD1	NA	TGTGCCAGCAGCGCCTATATCGACAGGGTCGACACCGGGGAGCTGTTTTTT	CASSAYIDRVDTGELFF
TRBJ1-1	TRBV28	NA	NA	TGTGCCAGCAGGCTTGACCCGGCGGGGGCTTTCTTT	CASRLDPAGAFF
TRBJ2-2	TRBV5-1	TRBD2	NA	TGCGCCAGCAGCTTGGCCGCCGGAAGCGGGGGGGCCCCCGGGGAGCTGTTTTTT	CASSLAAGSGGAPGELFF
TRBJ2-7	TRBV12-3/TRBV12-4	TRBD1	NA	TGTGCCAGCAGTTTCGACAGGGGGCGCGAGCAGTACTTC	CASSFDRGREQYF
TRBJ2-1	TRBV12-1	NA	NA	TGTGCCAGCAGCTTTGGATTGACTAGCGGTGACAATGAGCAGTTCTTC	CASSFGLTSGDNEQFF
TRBJ1-1	TRBV9	NA	few	TGTGCCAGCAGCCCAGGACTGGAGAACACTGAAGCTTTCTTT	CASSPGLENTEAFF
TRBJ1-1	TRBV28	NA	NA	TGTGCCAGCAGGTATGGGCATATGAACACTGAAGCTTTCTTT	CASRYGHMNTEAFF
TRBJ1-1	TRBV6-2/TRBV6-3	NA	once	TGTGCCAGCAGTTCGAGGGGGACTGAAGCTTTCTTT	CASSSRGTEAFF